One sample yielded the 3 T cell receptor beta chains listed below, sequenced in a study of blood T cell repertoires in COVID-19. Profiled with immunoSEQ multiplex PCR; TCRdb holds only in-frame clones, not every one. The sample lists around 340,000 clones, over 85% seen once, with 3% to 4.5% in the top ten. Sample: peripheral blood. These TCRs come from a woman aged 55-70 years with COVID-19, enrolled during active disease.

The CDR3 DNA reads as TGTGCCAGCAGCCTATTCTCCGGGACTCCAGAGACCCAGTACTTC. This sequence encodes CASSLFSGTPETQYF. The chain combines TRBV3-1 (or the pseudogene TRBV3-2) with TRBJ2-5; D is possibly TRBD2 (6 bases). Deletions cut 4 bases from V and 4 bases from J, with 16 bases between. The V gene's germline CDR1 is LGHDT and CDR2 YNNKEL (reference sequence). The CDR3 extends over 15 amino acids.

V and J are TRBV5-6 and TRBJ1-1; D possibly corresponds to TRBD1 (6 bases). Germline V gives CDR1 SGHDT, CDR2 YYEEEE. This CDR3 is 16 amino acids long. Between the trimmed V and J ends, which lost 0 bases and 0 bases, there was a span of 12 bases. This chain's CDR3 is CASSLVQGYVNTEAFF. CDR3 DNA sequence: TGTGCCAGCAGCTTGGTACAGGGCTATGTGAACACTGAAGCTTTCTTT.

For the CDR3, the DNA is TGTGCCAGCAGAGGACTAGCGGGGGGGAGTAACACCGGGGAGCTGTTTTTT. Translation gives CASRGLAGGSNTGELFF. The chain joins TRBV3-1 (or the pseudogene TRBV3-2) to TRBJ2-2; TRBD2 agrees at 15 bases. The CDR3 extends over 17 amino acids. In germline, CDR1 is LGHDT, CDR2 YNNKEL (reference sequence). V gave up 6 bases and J gave up 2 bases; unmatched junction bases: 4.